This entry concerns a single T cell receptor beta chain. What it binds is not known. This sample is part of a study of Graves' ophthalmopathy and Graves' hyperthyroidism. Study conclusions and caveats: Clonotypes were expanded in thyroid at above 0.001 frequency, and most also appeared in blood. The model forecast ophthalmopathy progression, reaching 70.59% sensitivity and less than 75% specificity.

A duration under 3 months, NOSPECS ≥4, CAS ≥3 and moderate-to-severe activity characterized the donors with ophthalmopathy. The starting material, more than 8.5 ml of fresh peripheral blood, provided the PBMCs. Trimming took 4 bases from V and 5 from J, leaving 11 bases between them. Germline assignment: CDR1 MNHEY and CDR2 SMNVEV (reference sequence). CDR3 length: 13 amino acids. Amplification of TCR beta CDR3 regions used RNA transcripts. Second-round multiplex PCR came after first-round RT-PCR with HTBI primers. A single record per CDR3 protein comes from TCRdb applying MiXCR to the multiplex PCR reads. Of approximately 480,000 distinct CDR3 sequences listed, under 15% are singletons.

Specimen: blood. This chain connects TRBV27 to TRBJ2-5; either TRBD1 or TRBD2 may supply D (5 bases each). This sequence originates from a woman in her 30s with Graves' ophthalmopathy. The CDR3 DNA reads TGTGCCAGCAGTTGGGGGATTGGGGAGACCCAGTACTTC. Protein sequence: CASSWGIGETQYF.